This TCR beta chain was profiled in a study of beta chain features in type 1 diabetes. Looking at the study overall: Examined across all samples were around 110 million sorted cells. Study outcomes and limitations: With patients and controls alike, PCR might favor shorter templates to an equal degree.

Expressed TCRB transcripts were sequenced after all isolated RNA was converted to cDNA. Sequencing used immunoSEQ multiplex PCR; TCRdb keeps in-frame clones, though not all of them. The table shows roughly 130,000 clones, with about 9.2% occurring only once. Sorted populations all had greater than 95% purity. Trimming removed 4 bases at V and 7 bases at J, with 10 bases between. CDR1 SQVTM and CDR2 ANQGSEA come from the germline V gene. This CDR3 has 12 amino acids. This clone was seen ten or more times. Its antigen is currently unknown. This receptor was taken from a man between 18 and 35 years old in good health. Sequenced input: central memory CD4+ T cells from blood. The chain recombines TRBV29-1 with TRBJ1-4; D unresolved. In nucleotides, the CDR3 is TGCAGCGTTGGGGAGACGGGTGAAAAACTGTTTTTT. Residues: CSVGETGEKLFF.